The next 8 T cell receptor beta chains were all read from a single sample in a study of T-cell memory formation after mild COVID-19. TCRdb redid the calling of the 5' RACE reads with MiXCR, one entry per CDR3 protein. Of fewer than 700,000 distinct CDR3 sequences in the sample, more than 15% are singletons; the top ten hold approximately 12%. Sequenced sample: PBMCs or a T cell subset sorted from them (not recorded which). These TCRs come from an adult woman who had mild COVID-19 (a few samples of this study predate the infection). Cell type and time point are not known.

This clonotype was seen a few times. V is TRBV29-1 and J is TRBJ1-1; no firm D call. Germline assignment: CDR1 SQVTM and CDR2 ANQGSEA. The CDR3 spans 13 residues. V lost 4 bases and J 2 bases, leaving 11 bases between the germline ends. The CDR3 region is CSVGRRENTEAFF. As DNA, the CDR3 is TGCAGCGTTGGCCGGAGAGAAAACACTGAAGCTTTCTTT.

In its sample, this clonotype was seen a few times. The V call is TRBV11-1, the J call TRBJ2-3, with 9 positions matching TRBD2. Germline trimming cut 5 bases from V and 2 bases from J; bases unmatched to any gene: 5. CDR3 length equals 15 residues. Germline V gene data show CDR1 as SGHAT and CDR2 as FQDESV (reference sequence). Here the CDR3 DNA reads TGTGCCAGCAGCCAACTAGCGGGTTACACAGATACGCAGTATTTT. Translating gives CASSQLAGYTDTQYF.

This clonotype has just a few counts. The rearrangement links TRBV5-1 to TRBJ1-2; D gene ambiguous. CDR3 length: 13 residues. V shed 1 base and J shed 8 bases, with 12 bases lying between them. From germline, CDR1 is SGHRS and CDR2 YFSETQ. CDR3 protein: CASSLTVAEGYTF. The DNA for the CDR3 is TGCGCCAGCAGCTTGACGGTCGCGGAAGGCTACACCTTC. The whole variable domain, filled in from reference TRBV5-1 and TRBJ1-2, reads KAGVTQTPRYLIKTRGQQVTLSCSPISGHRSVSWYQQTPGQGLQFLFEYFSETQRNKGNFPGRFSGRQFSNSRSEMNVSTLELGDSALYLCASSLTVAEGYTFGSGTRLTVV.

This clonotype was detected only a few times. J is TRBJ1-2 and V is TRBV20-1, with 7 bases aligning to TRBD1. Germline trimming cut 2 bases from V and 3 bases from J; bases unmatched to any gene: 3. CDR1 DFQATT and CDR2 SNEGSKA come from the germline V gene (reference sequence). CDR3 length: 13 amino acids. The DNA of the CDR3 is TGCAGTGCTAGATCCGGGACAGACTATGGCTACACCTTC. It encodes CSARSGTDYGYTF.

CDR3: CASRRLAGTGELFF. CDR3 coding DNA: TGTGCCAGCAGGCGACTAGCGGGGACCGGGGAGCTGTTTTTT. J is TRBJ2-2 and V is TRBV7-3; 11 positions match TRBD2. The CDR3 runs to 14 residues. Germline CDR1 is SGHTA and CDR2 is FQGTGA. The junction had 2 bases not matched to a gene; V was cut back by 6 bases and J by 5 bases.

The V and J genes are TRBV12-3 or TRBV12-4 and TRBJ2-6, with D possibly called TRBD1 or TRBD2 (5 bases each). The CDR3 has 17 residues. Trimming removed 1 base from V and 0 bases from J, with 10 bases in between. The CDR3 loop is CASSLGQGRSGANVLTF. Here the CDR3 DNA reads TGTGCCAGCAGTTTAGGTCAGGGACGCTCTGGGGCCAACGTCCTGACTTTC.

The rearrangement links TRBV15 to TRBJ2-7; D is possibly TRBD2 (6 bases). Germline V CDR1 and CDR2: LNHNV, YYDKDF (reference sequence). V dropped 1 base and J dropped 3 bases, with 7 bases sitting between them. This CDR3 has 13 residues. CDR3 DNA sequence: TGTGCCACCAGCAGAGGCGGGAACTACGAGCAGTACTTC. Encoded protein: CATSRGGNYEQYF.

This clonotype turned up a few times. V gene TRBV12-3 or TRBV12-4 combines with J gene TRBJ1-5; tentatively, D is TRBD1 (6 bases). The length of the CDR3 is 18 residues. Between the trimmed V and J ends, which lost 2 bases and 2 bases, there was a span of 19 bases. CDR3 nucleotides: TGTGCCAGCAGTTTATATGGGGGTGGGGCAGGGGGCAATCAGCCCCAGCATTTT. Translating gives CASSLYGGGAGGNQPQHF.